This TCR beta chain was found in a study of molecular identifiers for immune sequencing clone quantification. Study-level background: Replicates involved a five-way split of RNA from around 20,000 or 100,000 naive CD8 cells, with sequencing of four. The study's findings and limits: Spike-in Jurkat TCR RNA from a single cell reportedly registered among roughly 1.1 million naive cells.

On this clonotype: Its antigen is unknown.

CDR1 is LNHDA, CDR2 SQIVND, per germline (reference sequence). The CDR3 consists of 15 residues. The V segment lost 9 bases and the J segment 3 bases; nucleotides outside the gene matches: 13. TCRdb reprocessed the PCR reads via MiXCR and lists one record per CDR3 protein. The sample yields around 460,000 distinct CDR3 sequences, about 22% seen once. This TCR was recovered from a human donor in good health. Some libraries in this study had Jurkat cell RNA spiked in. This sequence joins TRBV19 and TRBJ1-1; 7 nucleotides match TRBD1. The sample was naive CD8+ T cells from blood, with Jurkat cell RNA spiked in. The subset was: FACS-sorted CD8+CD4-CCR7+CD45RA+ naive T cells. The CDR3 coding sequence is TGTGCCAGCACGAATACTCAAACAGGGGACACTGAAGCTTTCTTT. It encodes CASTNTQTGDTEAFF.